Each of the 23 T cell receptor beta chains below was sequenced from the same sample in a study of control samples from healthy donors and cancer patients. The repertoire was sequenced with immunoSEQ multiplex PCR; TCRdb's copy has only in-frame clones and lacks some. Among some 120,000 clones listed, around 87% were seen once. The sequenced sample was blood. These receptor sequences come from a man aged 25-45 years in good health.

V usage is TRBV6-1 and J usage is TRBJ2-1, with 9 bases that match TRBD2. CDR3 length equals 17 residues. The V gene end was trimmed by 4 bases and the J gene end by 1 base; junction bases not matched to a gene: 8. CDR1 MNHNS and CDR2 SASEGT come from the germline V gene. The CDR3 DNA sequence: TGTGCCAGCAGTGTAGCGGGGGCCGGTTTTTCCTACAATGAGCAGTTCTTC. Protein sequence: CASSVAGAGFSYNEQFF.

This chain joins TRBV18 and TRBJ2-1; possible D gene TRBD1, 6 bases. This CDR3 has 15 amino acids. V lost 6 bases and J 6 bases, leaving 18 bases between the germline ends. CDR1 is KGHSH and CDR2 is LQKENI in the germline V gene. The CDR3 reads CASSRSGVWGNEQFF. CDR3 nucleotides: TGTGCCAGCTCGCGTTCAGGGGTTTGGGGCAATGAGCAGTTCTTC.

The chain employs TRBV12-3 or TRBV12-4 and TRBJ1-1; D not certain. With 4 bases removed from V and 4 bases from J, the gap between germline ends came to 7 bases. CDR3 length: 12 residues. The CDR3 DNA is TGTGCCAGCAGTTCAGGACCCACTGAAGCTTTCTTT. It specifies CASSSGPTEAFF.

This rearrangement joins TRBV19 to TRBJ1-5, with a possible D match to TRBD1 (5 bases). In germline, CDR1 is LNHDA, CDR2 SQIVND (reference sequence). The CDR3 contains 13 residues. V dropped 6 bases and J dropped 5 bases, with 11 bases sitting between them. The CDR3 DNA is TGTGCCAGTAGGCAGTGGGGGGATCAGCCCCAGCATTTT. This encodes CASRQWGDQPQHF.

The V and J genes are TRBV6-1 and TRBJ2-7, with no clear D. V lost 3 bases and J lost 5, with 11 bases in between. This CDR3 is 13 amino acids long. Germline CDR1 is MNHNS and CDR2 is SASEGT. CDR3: CASSDRGVDEQYF. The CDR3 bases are TGTGCCAGCAGTGATAGAGGTGTTGACGAGCAGTACTTC.

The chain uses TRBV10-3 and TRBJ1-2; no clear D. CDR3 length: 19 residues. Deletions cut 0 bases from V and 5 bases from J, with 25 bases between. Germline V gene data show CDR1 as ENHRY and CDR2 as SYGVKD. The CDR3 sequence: CAISESGSYLRREEYGYTF. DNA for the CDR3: TGTGCCATCAGTGAGTCGGGGTCCTATCTACGGAGGGAAGAATATGGCTACACCTTC.

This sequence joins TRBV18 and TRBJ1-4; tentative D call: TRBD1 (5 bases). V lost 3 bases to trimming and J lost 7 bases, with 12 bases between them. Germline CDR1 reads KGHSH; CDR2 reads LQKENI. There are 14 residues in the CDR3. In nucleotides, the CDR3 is TGTGCCAGCTCACCGTCCAGGGATGGTGAAAAACTGTTTTTT. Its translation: CASSPSRDGEKLFF.

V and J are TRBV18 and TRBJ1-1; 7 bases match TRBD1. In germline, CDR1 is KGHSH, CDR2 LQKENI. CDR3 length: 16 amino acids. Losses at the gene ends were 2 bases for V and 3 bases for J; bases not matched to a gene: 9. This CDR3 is CASSPRGGVVDTEAFF. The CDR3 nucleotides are TGTGCCAGCTCACCAAGAGGGGGCGTCGTGGACACTGAAGCTTTCTTT.

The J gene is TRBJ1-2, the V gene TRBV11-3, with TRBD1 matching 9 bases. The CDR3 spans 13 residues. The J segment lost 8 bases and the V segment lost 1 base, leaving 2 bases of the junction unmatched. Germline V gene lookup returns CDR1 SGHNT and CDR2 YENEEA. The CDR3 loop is CASSLGTGDGYTF. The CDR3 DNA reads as TGTGCCAGCAGCTTAGGGACAGGGGACGGCTACACCTTC.

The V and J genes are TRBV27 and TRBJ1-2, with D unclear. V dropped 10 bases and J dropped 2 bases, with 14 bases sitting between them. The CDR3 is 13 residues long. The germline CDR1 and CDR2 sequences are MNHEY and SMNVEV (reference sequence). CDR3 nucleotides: TGTGCCACCGGGAGGGCGGGAAACTATGGCTACACCTTC. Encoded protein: CATGRAGNYGYTF.

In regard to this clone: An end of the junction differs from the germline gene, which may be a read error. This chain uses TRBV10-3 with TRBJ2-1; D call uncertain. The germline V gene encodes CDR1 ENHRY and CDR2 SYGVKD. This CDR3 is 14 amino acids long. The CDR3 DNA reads TGTGCCATAAGTGACGACAAGAAATACAATGAGCAGTTCTTC. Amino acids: CAISDDKKYNEQFF.

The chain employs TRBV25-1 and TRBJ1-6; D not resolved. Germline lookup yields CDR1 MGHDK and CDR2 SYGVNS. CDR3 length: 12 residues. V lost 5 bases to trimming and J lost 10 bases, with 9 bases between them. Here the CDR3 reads CASSRPGSPLHF. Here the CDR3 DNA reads TGTGCCAGCAGTAGGCCCGGGTCACCCCTCCACTTT.

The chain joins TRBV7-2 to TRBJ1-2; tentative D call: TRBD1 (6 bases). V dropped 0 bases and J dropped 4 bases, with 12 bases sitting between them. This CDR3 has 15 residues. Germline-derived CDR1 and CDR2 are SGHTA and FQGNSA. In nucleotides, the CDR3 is TGTGCCAGCAGCTTAGCCCACAGGGAGGTCTATGGCTACACCTTC. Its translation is CASSLAHREVYGYTF.

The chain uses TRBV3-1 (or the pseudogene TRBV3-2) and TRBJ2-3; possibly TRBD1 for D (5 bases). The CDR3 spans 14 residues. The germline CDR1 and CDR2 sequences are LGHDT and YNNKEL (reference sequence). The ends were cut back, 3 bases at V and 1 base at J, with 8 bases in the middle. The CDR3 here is CASSQGRGTDTQYF. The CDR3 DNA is TGTGCCAGCAGCCAGGGCAGGGGCACAGATACGCAGTATTTT.

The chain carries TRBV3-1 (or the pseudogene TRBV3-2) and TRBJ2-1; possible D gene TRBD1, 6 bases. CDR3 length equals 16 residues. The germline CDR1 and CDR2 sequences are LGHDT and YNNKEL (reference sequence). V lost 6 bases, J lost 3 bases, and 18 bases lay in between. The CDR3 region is CASSLFGQPHYNEQFF. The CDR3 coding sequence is TGTGCCAGCAGTCTCTTCGGACAGCCACACTACAATGAGCAGTTCTTC.

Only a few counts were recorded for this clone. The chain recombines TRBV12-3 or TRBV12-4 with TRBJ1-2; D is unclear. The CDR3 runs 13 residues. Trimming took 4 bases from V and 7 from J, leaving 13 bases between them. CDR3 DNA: TGTGCCAGCAGTTCCGTTGAGGGTGCTGGCTACACCTTC. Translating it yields CASSSVEGAGYTF.

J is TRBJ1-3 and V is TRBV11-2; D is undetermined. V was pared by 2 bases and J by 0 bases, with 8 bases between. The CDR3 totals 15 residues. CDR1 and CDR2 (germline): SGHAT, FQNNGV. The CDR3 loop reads CASSLQELSGNTIYF. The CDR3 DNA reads TGTGCCAGCAGCTTACAAGAACTCTCTGGAAACACCATATATTTT.

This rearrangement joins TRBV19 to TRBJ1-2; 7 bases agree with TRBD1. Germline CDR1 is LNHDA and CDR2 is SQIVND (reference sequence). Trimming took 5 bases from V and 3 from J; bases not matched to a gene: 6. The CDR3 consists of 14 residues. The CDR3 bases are TGTGCCAGTAGTCCAAGGGGGCCTGACTATGGCTACACCTTC. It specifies CASSPRGPDYGYTF.

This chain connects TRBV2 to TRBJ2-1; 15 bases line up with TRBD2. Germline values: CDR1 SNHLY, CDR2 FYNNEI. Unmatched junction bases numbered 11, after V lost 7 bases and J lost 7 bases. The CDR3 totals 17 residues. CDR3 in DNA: TGTGCCAGCAAGGGACTTGGACTAGCGGGGGGGAGAAATGAGCAGTTCTTC. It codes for CASKGLGLAGGRNEQFF.

The CDR3 DNA sequence: TGCGCCAGCAGCTGGGAGTCTGGGGCCAACGTCCTGACTTTC. Protein: CASSWESGANVLTF. The rearrangement joins TRBV5-1 to TRBJ2-6, with D maybe TRBD2 (5 bases). The CDR3 has 14 residues. CDR1 is SGHRS, CDR2 YFSETQ, per germline. V was pared by 3 bases and J by 1 base, with 5 bases between.

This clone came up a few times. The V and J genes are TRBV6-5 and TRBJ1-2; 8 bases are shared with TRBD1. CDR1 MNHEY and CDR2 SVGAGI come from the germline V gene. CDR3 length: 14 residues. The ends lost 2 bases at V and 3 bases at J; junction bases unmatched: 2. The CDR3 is CASSYQDRDYGYTF. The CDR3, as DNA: TGTGCCAGCAGTTACCAGGACAGGGACTATGGCTACACCTTC.

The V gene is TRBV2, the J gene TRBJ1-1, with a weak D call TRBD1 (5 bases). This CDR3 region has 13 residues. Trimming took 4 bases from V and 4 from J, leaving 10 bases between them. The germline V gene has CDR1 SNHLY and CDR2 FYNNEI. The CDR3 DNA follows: TGTGCCAGCAGTGGGGAGGGGCGCACTGAAGCTTTCTTT. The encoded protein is CASSGEGRTEAFF. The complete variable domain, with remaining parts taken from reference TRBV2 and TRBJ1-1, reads EPEVTQTPSHQVTQMGQEVILRCVPISNHLYFYWYRQILGQKVEFLVSFYNNEISEKSEIFDDQFSVERPDGSNFTLKIRSTKLEDSAMYFCASSGEGRTEAFFGQGTRLTVV.

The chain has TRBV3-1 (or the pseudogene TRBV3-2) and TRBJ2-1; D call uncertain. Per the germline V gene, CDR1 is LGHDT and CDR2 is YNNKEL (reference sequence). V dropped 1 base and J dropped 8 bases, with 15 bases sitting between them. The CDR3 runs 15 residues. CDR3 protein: CASSQVSDPRYEQFF. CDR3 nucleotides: TGTGCCAGCAGCCAAGTCTCGGACCCGAGGTATGAGCAGTTCTTC.